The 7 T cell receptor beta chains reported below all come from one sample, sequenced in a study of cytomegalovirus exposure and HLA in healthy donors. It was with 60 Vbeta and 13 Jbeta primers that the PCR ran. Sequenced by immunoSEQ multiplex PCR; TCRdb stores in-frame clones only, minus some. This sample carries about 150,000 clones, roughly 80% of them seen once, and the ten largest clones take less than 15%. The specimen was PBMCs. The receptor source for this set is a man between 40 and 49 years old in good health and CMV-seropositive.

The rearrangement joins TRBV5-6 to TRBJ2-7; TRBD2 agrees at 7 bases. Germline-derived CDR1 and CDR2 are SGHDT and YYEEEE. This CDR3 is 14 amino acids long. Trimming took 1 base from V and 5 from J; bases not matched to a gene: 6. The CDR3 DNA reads TGTGCCAGCAGCTTGAGCGGCCGGGAGGACGAGCAGTACTTC. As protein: CASSLSGREDEQYF.

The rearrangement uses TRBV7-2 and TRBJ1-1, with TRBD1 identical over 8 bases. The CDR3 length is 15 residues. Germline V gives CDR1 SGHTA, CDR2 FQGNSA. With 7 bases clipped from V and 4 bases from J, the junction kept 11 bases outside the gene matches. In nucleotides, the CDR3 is TGTGCCAGCACTCAACCCAGGGGGCGGGGCACTGAAGCTTTCTTT. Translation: CASTQPRGRGTEAFF.

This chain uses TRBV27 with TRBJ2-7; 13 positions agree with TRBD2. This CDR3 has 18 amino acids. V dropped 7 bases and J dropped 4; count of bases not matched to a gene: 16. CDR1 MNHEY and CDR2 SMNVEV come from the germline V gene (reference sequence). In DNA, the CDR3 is TGTGCCAGCACTCCGGGACTAGCGGGAAAAAATCTCCCATACGAGCAGTACTTC. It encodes CASTPGLAGKNLPYEQYF.

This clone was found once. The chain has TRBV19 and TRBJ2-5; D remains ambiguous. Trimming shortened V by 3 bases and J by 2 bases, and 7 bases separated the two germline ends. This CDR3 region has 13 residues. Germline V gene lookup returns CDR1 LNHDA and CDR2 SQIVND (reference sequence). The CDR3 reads CASSIDNQETQYF. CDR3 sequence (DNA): TGTGCCAGTAGTATCGACAATCAAGAGACCCAGTACTTC.

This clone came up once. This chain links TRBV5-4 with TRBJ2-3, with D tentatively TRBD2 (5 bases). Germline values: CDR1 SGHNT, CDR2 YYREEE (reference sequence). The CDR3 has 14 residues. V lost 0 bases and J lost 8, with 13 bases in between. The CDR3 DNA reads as TGTGCCAGCAGCTTGGTCGGGGAACGGGGTACGCAGTATTTT. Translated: CASSLVGERGTQYF.

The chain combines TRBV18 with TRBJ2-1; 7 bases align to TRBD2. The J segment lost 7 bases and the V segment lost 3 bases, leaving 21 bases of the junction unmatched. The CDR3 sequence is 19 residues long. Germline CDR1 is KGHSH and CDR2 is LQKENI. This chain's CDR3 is CASSPAGAPRVGLANEQFF. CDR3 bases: TGTGCCAGCTCACCGGCGGGAGCCCCACGAGTGGGATTGGCGAATGAGCAGTTCTTC.

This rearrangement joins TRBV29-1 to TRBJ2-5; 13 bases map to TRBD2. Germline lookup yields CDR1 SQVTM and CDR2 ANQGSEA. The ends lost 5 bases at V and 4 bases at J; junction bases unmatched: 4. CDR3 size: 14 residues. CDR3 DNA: TGCAGCGTTTTCACTAGCGGGAGGGCAGAGACCCAGTACTTC. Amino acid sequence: CSVFTSGRAETQYF.